The 8 T cell receptor beta chains reported below all come from one sample, sequenced in a study of cytomegalovirus exposure and HLA in healthy donors. Only in-frame clones appear in the TCRdb table, and some are missing; sequencing was by immunoSEQ multiplex PCR. The sample contains under 100,000 clones, 85% to 95% of which appear only once. Sequencing was done on a sample of PBMCs. The receptors shown here come from a woman in her late teens or twenties in good health and CMV-seronegative.

This CDR3 reads CASSPRQGDGEQYF. The CDR3 region has the DNA TGTGCCAGCTCACCGCGTCAGGGGGATGGCGAGCAGTACTTC. The J gene is TRBJ2-7, the V gene TRBV18; 7 nucleotides agree with TRBD1. Trimming at V came to 3 bases and at J to 6 bases, leaving 8 bases not matched to a gene. Germline V CDR1 and CDR2: KGHSH, LQKENI. This CDR3 spans 14 amino acids.

This chain uses TRBV6-5 with TRBJ1-1, with TRBD1 matching over 8 bases. V lost 5 bases and J lost 1; bases outside the gene matches: 3. CDR3 size: 14 residues. Germline V gives CDR1 MNHEY, CDR2 SVGAGI. CDR3 nucleotide sequence: TGTGCCAGCAGTCCCGGGACAGGGAACACTGAAGCTTTCTTT. As protein: CASSPGTGNTEAFF.

This rearrangement joins TRBV19 to TRBJ2-7, with 7 bases fitting TRBD2. Germline assignment: CDR1 LNHDA and CDR2 SQIVND (reference sequence). CDR3 length: 15 residues. V was pared by 2 bases and J by 7 bases, with 11 bases of the junction left unmatched. In DNA form, the CDR3 reads TGTGCCAGTAGTATACGGGCGGGAGTTATGAGGGAGCAGTACTTC. It is translated as CASSIRAGVMREQYF.

The sample holds one count of this clone. The gene calls are TRBV7-9 and TRBJ2-1; possibly TRBD1 for D (5 bases). The CDR3 has 14 amino acids. The V gene lost 2 bases and the J gene lost 6 bases, with 11 bases spanning the gap. CDR1 and CDR2 (germline): SEHNR, FQNEAQ (reference sequence). This CDR3 is CASSLFRAGNEQFF. The CDR3 bases are TGTGCCAGCAGCTTATTCAGGGCTGGCAATGAGCAGTTCTTC.

The chain joins TRBV28 to TRBJ2-5, with D perhaps TRBD2 (5 bases). The V gene's germline CDR1 is MDHEN and CDR2 SYDVKM. This CDR3 contains 10 residues. With 7 bases removed from V and 5 bases from J, the gap between germline ends came to 5 bases. In DNA, the CDR3 is TGTGCCAGCACGGGGGAGACCCAGTACTTC. This sequence encodes CASTGETQYF.

This chain uses TRBV6-5 with TRBJ1-5; TRBD1 might be the D (6 bases). Germline V CDR1 and CDR2: MNHEY, SVGAGI. The CDR3 totals 15 residues. V was cut by 2 bases and J by 1 base, with 9 bases left in between. CDR3 sequence reads: CASSYGTPSNQPQHF. CDR3 nucleotide sequence: TGTGCCAGCAGTTACGGGACACCCAGCAATCAGCCCCAGCATTTT.

The genes are TRBV29-1 and TRBJ2-1; weak D call: TRBD1 (6 bases). Germline V CDR1 and CDR2: SQVTM, ANQGSEA. The CDR3 has 12 amino acids. The germline V and J ends were trimmed by 4 bases and 3 bases, with 7 bases remaining between them. CDR3 sequence (DNA): TGCAGCGTTGCACAGGGCTACAATGAGCAGTTCTTC. This sequence encodes CSVAQGYNEQFF.

The chain has TRBV28 and TRBJ2-7; TRBD2 matches at 8 bases. CDR1 MDHEN and CDR2 SYDVKM come from the germline V gene. V dropped 0 bases and J dropped 0; count of bases not matched to a gene: 4. The CDR3 sequence is 16 residues long. CDR3 in amino acids: CASSLWGSGTSYEQYF. CDR3 nucleotide sequence: TGTGCCAGCAGTTTATGGGGTAGCGGGACCTCCTACGAGCAGTACTTC.